This T cell receptor beta chain was recorded in a study of T cell repertoires in cytomegalovirus infection (dated 2019 in TCRdb). Concerning the study at large: The HLA type of each donor mattered for the analysis, because public TCR beta signatures pointed to carriage of CMV infection along with the matching HLA type. The investigation overall reported the following: In both this cohort and an independent roughly 330-donor cohort, the cumulative frequency of public TCR beta family members distinguished carriers of CMV infection plus the relevant HLA type. The ex vivo response was dominated by HLA-C-restricted CMV-specific TCR beta clonotypes, which also provided the single most frequent clonotype in two of eight donors.

The CDR3 starts with the cysteine, ends with the phenylalanine, and has 17 residues. Of the read, only the CDR3 DNA is kept; its 51 bases are in frame from base 1. Via the germline V gene, CDR1 is SGHVS and CDR2 FQNEAQ. V is cut by 3 bases and J by 3 bases, and the space between the germline ends is 20 bases. This clonotype was counted once. The specificity of this receptor is unknown. No clone much larger than this one lies a single base away; base qualities are absent. A single read offers scant evidence. The sequencer listed for this sample is Illumina HiSeq 1500. The public sequencing data were trimmed at Q25 with fastp and processed into clonotypes with MiXCR by TCRdb, which kept only in-frame beta chains. Each entry is one CDR3 protein sequence, shown with its most common DNA and genes. Recorded for this sample are approximately 700,000 distinct CDR3 sequences; roughly a third of them occurred a single time. Around 2.6% of the sample lies in the top ten.

The clonotype comes from a human donor in good health (CMV status not recorded). Some clones in this sample may be carry-over from other donors' samples. The sequencing input was PBMCs. This receptor chain uses TRBV7-8 and TRBJ2-5; the D region is possibly TRBD1 or TRBD2, each matching across 6 bases. The nucleotide sequence reads TGTGCCAGCAGCTTTCTGAAGGGGGGCCCCGTAAAAGAGACCCAGTACTTC. This codes for CASSFLKGGPVKETQYF.